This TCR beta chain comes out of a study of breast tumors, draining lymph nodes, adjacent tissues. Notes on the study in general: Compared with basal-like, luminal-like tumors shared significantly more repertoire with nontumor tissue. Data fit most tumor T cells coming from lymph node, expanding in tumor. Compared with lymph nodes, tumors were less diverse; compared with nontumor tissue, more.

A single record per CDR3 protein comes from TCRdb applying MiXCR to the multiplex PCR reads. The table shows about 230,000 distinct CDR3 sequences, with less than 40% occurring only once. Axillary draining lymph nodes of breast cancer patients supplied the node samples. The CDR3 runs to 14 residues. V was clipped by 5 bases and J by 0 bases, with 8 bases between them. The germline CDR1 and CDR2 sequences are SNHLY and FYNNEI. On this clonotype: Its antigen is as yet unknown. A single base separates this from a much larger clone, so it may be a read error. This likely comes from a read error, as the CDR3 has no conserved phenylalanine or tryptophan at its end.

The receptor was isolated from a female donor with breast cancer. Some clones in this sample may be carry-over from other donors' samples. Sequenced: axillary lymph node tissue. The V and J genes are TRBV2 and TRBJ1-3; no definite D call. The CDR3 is CASSSGFSGNTIYL. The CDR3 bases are TGTGCCAGCAGTTCGGGCTTCTCTGGAAACACCATATATCTT.